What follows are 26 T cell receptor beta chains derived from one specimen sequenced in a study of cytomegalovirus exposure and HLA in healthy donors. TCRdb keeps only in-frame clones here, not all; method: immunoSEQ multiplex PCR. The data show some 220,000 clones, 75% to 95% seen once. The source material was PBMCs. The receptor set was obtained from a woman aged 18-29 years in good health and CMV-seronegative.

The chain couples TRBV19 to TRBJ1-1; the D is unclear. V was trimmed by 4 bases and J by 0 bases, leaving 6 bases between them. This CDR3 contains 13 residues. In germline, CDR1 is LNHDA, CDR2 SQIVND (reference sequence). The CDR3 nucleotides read TGTGCCAGTAGTACCCAGATGAACACTGAAGCTTTCTTT. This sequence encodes CASSTQMNTEAFF.

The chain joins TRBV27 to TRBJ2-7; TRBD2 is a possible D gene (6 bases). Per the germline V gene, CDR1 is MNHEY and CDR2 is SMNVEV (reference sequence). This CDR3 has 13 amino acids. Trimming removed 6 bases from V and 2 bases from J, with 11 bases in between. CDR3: CASRYSSAYEQYF. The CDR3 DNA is TGTGCCAGCAGATATTCTAGCGCCTACGAGCAGTACTTC.

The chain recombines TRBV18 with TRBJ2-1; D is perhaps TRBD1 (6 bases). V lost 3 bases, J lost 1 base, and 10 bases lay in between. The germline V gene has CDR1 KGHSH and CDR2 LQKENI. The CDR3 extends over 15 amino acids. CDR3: CASSPRGQSYNEQFF. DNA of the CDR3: TGTGCCAGCTCACCGCGAGGACAGTCCTACAATGAGCAGTTCTTC.

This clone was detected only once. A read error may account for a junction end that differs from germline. CDR3 coding DNA: TGTGCTAGCAGCCAGGGCCTAGCGGGAGCGATCCATGAGCAGTTCTTC. It is translated as CASSQGLAGAIHEQFF. V usage is TRBV7-7 and J usage is TRBJ2-1; TRBD2 matches at 10 bases. The CDR3 has 16 residues. The germline V gene encodes CDR1 SSHAT and CDR2 FNYEAQ (reference sequence).

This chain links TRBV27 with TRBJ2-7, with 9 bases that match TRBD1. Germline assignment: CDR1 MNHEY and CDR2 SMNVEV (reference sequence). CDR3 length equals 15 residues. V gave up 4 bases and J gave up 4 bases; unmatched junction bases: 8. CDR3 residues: CASSSLQGASYEQYF. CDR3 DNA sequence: TGTGCCAGCAGTTCACTACAGGGGGCGTCTTACGAGCAGTACTTC.

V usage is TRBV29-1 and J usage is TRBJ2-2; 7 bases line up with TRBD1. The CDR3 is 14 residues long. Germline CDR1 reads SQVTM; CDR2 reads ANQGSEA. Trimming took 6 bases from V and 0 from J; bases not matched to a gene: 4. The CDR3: CSVRGTANTGELFF. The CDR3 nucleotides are TGCAGCGTCCGAGGGACAGCGAACACCGGGGAGCTGTTTTTT.

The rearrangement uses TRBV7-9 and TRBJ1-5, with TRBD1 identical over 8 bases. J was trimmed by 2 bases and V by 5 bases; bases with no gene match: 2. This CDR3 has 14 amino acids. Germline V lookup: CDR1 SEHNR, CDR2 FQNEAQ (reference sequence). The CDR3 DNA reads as TGTGCCAGCAGCCTGGACAGGGGCAATCAGCCCCAGCATTTT. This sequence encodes CASSLDRGNQPQHF.

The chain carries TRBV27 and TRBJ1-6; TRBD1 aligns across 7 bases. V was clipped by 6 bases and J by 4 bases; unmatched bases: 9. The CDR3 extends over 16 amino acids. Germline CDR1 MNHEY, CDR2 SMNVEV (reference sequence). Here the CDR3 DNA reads TGTGCCAGCAGAATCCGGCCGGGACAGTATAATTCACCCCTCCACTTT. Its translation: CASRIRPGQYNSPLHF.

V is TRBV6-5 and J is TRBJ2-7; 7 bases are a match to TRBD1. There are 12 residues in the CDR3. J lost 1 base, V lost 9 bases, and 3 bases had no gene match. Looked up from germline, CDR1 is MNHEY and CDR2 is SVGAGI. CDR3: CASTGASYEQYF. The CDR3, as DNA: TGTGCCAGTACAGGGGCTTCCTACGAGCAGTACTTC.

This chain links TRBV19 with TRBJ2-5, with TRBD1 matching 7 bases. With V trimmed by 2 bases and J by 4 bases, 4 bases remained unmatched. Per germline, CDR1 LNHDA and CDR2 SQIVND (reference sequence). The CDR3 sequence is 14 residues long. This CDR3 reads CASSINRDRETQYF. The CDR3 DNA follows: TGTGCCAGTAGTATAAACCGGGACAGAGAGACCCAGTACTTC.

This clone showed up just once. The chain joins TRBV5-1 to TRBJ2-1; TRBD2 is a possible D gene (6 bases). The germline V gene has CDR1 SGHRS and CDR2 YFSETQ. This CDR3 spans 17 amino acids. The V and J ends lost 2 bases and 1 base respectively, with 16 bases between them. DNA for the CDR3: TGCGCCAGCAGCTTTGGGGGAGGCGGGTCGTCCTACAATGAGCAGTTCTTC. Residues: CASSFGGGGSSYNEQFF.

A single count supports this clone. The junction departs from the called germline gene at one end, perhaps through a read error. The DNA of the CDR3 is TGTGCTAGCAGCTTAGCTAGCGGGAGTGGAGATACGCAGTATTTT. Amino acid sequence: CASSLASGSGDTQYF. The V gene is TRBV7-7, the J gene TRBJ2-3, with 10 bases identical to TRBD2. Germline loops: CDR1 SSHAT, CDR2 FNYEAQ (reference sequence). The CDR3 runs 15 residues.

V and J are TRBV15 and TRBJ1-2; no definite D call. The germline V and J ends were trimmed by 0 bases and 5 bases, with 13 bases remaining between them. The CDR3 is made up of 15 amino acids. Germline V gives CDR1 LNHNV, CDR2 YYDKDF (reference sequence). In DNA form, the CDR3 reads TGTGCCACCAGCAGAGATCAGACTCCCTCTTATGGCTACACCTTC. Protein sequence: CATSRDQTPSYGYTF.

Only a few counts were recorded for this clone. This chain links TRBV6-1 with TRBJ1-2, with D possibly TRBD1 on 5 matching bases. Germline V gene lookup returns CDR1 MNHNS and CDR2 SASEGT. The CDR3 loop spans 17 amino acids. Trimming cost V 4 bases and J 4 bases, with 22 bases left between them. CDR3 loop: CASSARGGGEGGYGYTF. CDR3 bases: TGTGCCAGCAGTGCCCGGGGTGGAGGGGAAGGCGGCTATGGCTACACCTTC.

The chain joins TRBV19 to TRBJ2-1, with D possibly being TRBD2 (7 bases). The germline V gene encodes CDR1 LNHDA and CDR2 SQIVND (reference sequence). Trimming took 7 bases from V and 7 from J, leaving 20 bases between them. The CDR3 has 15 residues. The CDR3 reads CASKSRWGGPNEQFF. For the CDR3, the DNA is TGTGCCAGTAAGAGCCGATGGGGGGGGCCGAATGAGCAGTTCTTC.

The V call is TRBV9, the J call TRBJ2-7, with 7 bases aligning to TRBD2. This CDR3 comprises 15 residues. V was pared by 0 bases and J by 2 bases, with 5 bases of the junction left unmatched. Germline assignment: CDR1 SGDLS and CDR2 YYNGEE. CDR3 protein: CASSVGASGTYEQYF. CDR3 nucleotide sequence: TGTGCCAGCAGCGTAGGGGCAAGCGGGACCTACGAGCAGTACTTC.

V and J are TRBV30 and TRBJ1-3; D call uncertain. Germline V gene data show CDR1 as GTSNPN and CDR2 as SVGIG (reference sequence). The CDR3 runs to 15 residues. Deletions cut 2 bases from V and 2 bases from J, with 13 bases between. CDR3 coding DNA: TGTGCCTGGAGTTCTACAGAGAGAACTGGAAACACCATATATTTT. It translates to CAWSSTERTGNTIYF.

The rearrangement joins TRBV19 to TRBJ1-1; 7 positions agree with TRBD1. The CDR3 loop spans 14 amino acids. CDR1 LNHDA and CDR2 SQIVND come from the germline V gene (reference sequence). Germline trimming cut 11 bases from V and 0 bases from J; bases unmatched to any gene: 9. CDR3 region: CAVGQTGLNTEAFF. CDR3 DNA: TGTGCCGTGGGTCAGACAGGGTTGAACACTGAAGCTTTCTTT.

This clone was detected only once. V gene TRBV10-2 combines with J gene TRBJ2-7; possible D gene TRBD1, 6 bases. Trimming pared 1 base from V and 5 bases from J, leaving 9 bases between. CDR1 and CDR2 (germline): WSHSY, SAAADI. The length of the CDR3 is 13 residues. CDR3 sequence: CASSEFTGHEQYF. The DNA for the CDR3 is TGCGCCAGCAGTGAGTTTACAGGGCACGAGCAGTACTTC.

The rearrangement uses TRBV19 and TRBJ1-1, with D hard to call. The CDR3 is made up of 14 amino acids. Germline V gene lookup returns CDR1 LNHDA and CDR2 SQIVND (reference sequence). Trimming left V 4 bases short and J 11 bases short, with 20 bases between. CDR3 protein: CASSTSGLPPEAFF. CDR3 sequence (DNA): TGTGCCAGTAGTACCTCTGGACTCCCCCCGGAGGCTTTCTTT.

CDR3 DNA sequence: TGTGCCAGCAGCGCCCCCTATTACAATGAGCAGTTCTTC. It translates to CASSAPYYNEQFF. This rearrangement joins TRBV5-6 to TRBJ2-1; D ambiguous. V lost 4 bases, J lost 4 bases, and 9 bases lay in between. CDR3 length: 13 amino acids. Germline CDR1 and CDR2: SGHDT and YYEEEE. The variable domain in full, with the rest retrieved from reference TRBV5-6 and TRBJ2-1, is DAGVTQSPTHLIKTRGQQVTLRCSPKSGHDTVSWYQQALGQGPQFIFQYYEEEERQRGNFPDRFSGHQFPNYSSELNVNALLLGDSALYLCASSAPYYNEQFFGPGTRLTVL.

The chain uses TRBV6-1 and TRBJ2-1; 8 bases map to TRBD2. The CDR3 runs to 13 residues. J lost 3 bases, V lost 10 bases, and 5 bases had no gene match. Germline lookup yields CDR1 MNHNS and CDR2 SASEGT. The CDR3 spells CATKTSVYNEQFF. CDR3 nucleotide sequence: TGTGCCACCAAGACTAGCGTCTACAATGAGCAGTTCTTC.

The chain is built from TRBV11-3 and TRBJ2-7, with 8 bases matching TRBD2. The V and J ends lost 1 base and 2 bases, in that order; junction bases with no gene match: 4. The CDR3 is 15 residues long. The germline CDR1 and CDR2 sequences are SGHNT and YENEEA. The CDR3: CASSLGGGLAYEQYF. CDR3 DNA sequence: TGTGCCAGCAGCTTAGGAGGGGGACTAGCCTACGAGCAGTACTTC.

The CDR3 loop reads CASSDRADEKLFF. In DNA form, the CDR3 reads TGTGCCAGCAGTGACAGGGCTGATGAAAAACTGTTTTTT. V is TRBV13 and J is TRBJ1-4; TRBD1 matches 7 bases. CDR3 length equals 13 residues. The germline gives CDR1 PRHDT, CDR2 FYEKMQ (reference sequence). Trimming took 6 bases from V and 6 from J; bases not matched to a gene: 4.

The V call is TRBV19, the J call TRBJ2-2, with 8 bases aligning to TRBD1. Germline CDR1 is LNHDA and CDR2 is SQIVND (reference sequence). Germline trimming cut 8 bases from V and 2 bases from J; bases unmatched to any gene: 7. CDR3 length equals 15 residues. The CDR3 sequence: CASERDRSNTGELFF. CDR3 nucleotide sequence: TGTGCCAGTGAGAGGGACAGGTCAAACACCGGGGAGCTGTTTTTT. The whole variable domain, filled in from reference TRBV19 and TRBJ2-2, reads DGGITQSPKYLFRKEGQNVTLSCEQNLNHDAMYWYRQDPGQGLRLIYYSQIVNDFQKGDIAEGYSVSREKKESFPLTVTSAQKNPTAFYLCASERDRSNTGELFFGEGSRLTVL.

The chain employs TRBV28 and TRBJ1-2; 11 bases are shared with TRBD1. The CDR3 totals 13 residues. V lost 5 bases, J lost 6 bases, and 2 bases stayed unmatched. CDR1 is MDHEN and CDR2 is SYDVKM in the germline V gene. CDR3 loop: CASSRTGGNGYTF. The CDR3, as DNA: TGTGCCAGCAGTCGGACAGGGGGCAATGGCTACACCTTC.